These 3 T cell receptor beta chains share one sample of origin, sequenced in a study of CD8 T cells in Susac syndrome. The RNA, roughly 0.5 to 1 ug, was put through reverse transcription using random hexamers. MiXCR, applied by TCRdb to the immunoSEQ multiplex PCR reads, yields one record per CDR3 protein. This sample carries around 200,000 distinct CDR3 sequences, about 95% of them seen once, and the ten largest clones take 0.095% to 0.12%. The sequenced sample consisted of CD4+ T cells from PBMCs. These receptors were taken from a human donor in good health.

V gene TRBV20-1 combines with J gene TRBJ2-7, with a possible D match to TRBD2 (6 bases). In germline, CDR1 is DFQATT, CDR2 SNEGSKA (reference sequence). CDR3 size: 13 residues. The germline V and J ends were trimmed by 6 bases and 2 bases, with 14 bases remaining between them. The CDR3 here is CSALRDSAYEQYF. The CDR3 DNA follows: TGCAGTGCCCTTCGGGACTCTGCCTACGAGCAGTACTTC.

J is TRBJ1-5 and V is TRBV20-1, with D possibly being TRBD1 (5 bases). The germline V gene encodes CDR1 DFQATT and CDR2 SNEGSKA (reference sequence). V lost 3 bases to trimming and J lost 3 bases, with 6 bases between them. This CDR3 spans 12 amino acids. CDR3 DNA sequence: TGCAGTGCTAGGGGGGTCAATCAGCCCCAGCATTTT. Translation gives CSARGVNQPQHF.

The chain recombines TRBV10-3 with TRBJ1-5; D possibly corresponds to TRBD1 (5 bases). The CDR3 sequence is 14 residues long. Germline V lookup: CDR1 ENHRY, CDR2 SYGVKD. V was cut by 10 bases and J by 6 bases, with 19 bases left in between. The CDR3 spells CATREGVDGQPQHF. The CDR3 nucleotides are TGTGCCACCCGGGAAGGGGTCGATGGTCAGCCCCAGCATTTT.